This record looks at one T cell receptor beta chain sequence and its context. What it recognizes is unknown. Method: immunoSEQ multiplex PCR; TCRdb's copy keeps in-frame clones and lacks some. The sample includes about 62,000 clones, just under 95% of them seen just once. The donors formed part of the approximately 120-subject validation cohort, distinct from the 666-subject first cohort. Germline lookup yields CDR1 SGDLS and CDR2 YYNGEE. Trimming removed 2 bases from V and 7 bases from J; junction bases left unmatched: 8. The CDR3 totals 15 residues. This record comes from a study of cytomegalovirus exposure and HLA in healthy donors. Overall study findings and caveats: As was reported, the classifier diagnosed cytomegalovirus status with high specificity and sensitivity. The majority of TCR sequences were rare, yet some public TCRs appeared in many donors. The study listed some 160 cytomegalovirus-associated TCR beta chains.

This sequence was found in a woman between 18 and 30 years old in good health and CMV-seropositive. Sequencing was carried out using PBMCs. The J gene is TRBJ2-1, the V gene TRBV9; 8 nucleotides align to TRBD1. For the CDR3, the DNA is TGTGCCAGCAGCGTTCGTACAGGGGGTATGAATGAGCAGTTCTTC. Translating it yields CASSVRTGGMNEQFF.